The 2 T cell receptor beta chains below all came from one sample that was sequenced in a study of patients and donors after allogeneic stem cell transplantation. TCRdb used MiXCR to reprocess the RT-PCR reads, holding one entry per CDR3 protein. The table lists about 410,000 distinct CDR3 sequences, around 15% of them singletons. The sample comprised blood, either unsorted or a sorted T cell fraction (not recorded which). Receptors originate from a human donor who was either an allogeneic HSCT recipient or a stem cell or donor lymphocyte infusion donor (not recorded which). It is not recorded whose cells these are; they may come from a transplant donor.

This clonotype was counted a few times. The gene calls are TRBV6-5 and TRBJ2-7; 9 bases align to TRBD1. Germline V gene lookup returns CDR1 MNHEY and CDR2 SVGAGI. J gave up 4 bases and V 2 bases, and 6 bases lay outside the gene matches. CDR3 length: 15 amino acids. The chain's CDR3 is CASSYAGTGTYEQYF. The CDR3 bases are TGTGCCAGCAGTTACGCCGGGACAGGGACGTACGAGCAGTACTTC.

The rearrangement joins TRBV2 to TRBJ1-1; D uncertain. The CDR3 is 17 residues long. Germline V gene lookup returns CDR1 SNHLY and CDR2 FYNNEI. V was trimmed by 1 base and J by 0 bases, leaving 15 bases between them. In nucleotides, the CDR3 is TGTGCCAGCAGTGAAGTCTCTTGGGGAAGCTTGAACACTGAAGCTTTCTTT. This gives the protein CASSEVSWGSLNTEAFF.